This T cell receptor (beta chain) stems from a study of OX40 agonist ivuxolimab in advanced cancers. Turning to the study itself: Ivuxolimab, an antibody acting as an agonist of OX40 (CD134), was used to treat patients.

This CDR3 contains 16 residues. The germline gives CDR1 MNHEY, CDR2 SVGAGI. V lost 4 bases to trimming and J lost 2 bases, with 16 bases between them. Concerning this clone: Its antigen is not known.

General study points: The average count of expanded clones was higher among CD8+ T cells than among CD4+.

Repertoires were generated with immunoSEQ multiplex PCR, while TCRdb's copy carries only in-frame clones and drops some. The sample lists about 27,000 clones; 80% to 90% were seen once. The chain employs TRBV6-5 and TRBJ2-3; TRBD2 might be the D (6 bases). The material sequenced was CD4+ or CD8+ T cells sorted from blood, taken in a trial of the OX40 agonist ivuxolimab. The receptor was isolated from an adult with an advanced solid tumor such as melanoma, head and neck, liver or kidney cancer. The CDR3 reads CASSSRGTFTTDTQYF. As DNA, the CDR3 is TGTGCCAGCAGTTCGCGCGGGACTTTTACCACAGATACGCAGTATTTT.